The TCR beta chain under discussion was sequenced for a study of monozygotic twins with inflammatory bowel disease. Blood (just over 2.4 ml) was collected from every donor individually. Regarding this clonotype: Antigen: not known.

After re-calling the 5' RACE reads, TCRdb lists one entry per CDR3 protein, DNA absent. This sample contains 350,000 to 400,000 distinct CDR3 sequences. Study conclusions and caveats: Relative clonotype sharing with others was diminished in IBD patients versus healthy twins, particularly with disease activity.

Looked up from germline, CDR1 is SGHRS and CDR2 is YFSETQ. The CDR3 length is 14 residues. The chain links TRBV5-1 to TRBJ2-2; checking the TCRdb D call of TRBD1 is not possible without DNA. The TCR was taken from a human donor with ulcerative colitis or Crohn's disease, or a healthy co-twin of an affected twin (not recorded which). Sequenced input: blood. This CDR3 is CASSGSGNTGELFF. Based on the CDR3 plus reference TRBV5-1 and TRBJ2-2, the full variable domain is KAGVTQTPRYLIKTRGQQVTLSCSPISGHRSVSWYQQTPGQGLQFLFEYFSETQRNKGNFPGRFSGRQFSNSRSEMNVSTLELGDSALYLCASSGSGNTGELFFGEGSRLTVL.